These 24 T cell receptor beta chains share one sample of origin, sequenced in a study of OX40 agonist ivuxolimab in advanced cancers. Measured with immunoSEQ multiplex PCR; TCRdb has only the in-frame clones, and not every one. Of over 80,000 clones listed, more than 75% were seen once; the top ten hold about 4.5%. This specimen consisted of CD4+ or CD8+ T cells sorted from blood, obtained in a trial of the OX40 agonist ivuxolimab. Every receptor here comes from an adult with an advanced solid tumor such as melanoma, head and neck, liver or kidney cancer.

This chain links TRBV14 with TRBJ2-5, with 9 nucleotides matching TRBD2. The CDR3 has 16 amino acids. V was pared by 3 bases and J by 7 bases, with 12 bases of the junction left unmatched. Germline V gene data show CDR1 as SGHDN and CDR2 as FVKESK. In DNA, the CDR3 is TGTGCCAGCAGCCATGTCGGGACTAGCTTTTTAGGGACCCAGTACTTC. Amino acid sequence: CASSHVGTSFLGTQYF.

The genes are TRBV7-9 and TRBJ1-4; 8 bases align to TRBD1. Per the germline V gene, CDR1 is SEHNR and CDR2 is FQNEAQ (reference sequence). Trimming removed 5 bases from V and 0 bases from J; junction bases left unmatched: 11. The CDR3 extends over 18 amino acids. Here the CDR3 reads CASSRTTGATSTNEKLFF. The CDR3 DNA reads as TGTGCCAGCAGCCGCACGACAGGGGCGACTTCAACTAATGAAAAACTGTTTTTT.

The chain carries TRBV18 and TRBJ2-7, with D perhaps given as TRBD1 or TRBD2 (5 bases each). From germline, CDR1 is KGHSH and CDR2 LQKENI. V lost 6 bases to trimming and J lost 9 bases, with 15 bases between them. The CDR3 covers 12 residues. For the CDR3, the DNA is TGTGCCAGCTCGCCTGGAACGGGACCGCAGTACGTC. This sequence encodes CASSPGTGPQYV.

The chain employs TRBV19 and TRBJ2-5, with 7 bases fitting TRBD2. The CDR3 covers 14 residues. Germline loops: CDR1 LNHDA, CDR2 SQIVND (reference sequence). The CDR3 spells CATKIEGGVETQYF. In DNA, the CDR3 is TGTGCAACGAAAATAGAGGGAGGGGTAGAGACCCAGTACTTC.

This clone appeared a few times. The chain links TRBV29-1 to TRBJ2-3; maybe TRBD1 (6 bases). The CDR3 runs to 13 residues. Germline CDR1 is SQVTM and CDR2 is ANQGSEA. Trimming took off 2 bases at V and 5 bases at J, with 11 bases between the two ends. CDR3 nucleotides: TGCAGCGTTGAAATGGGGGCGGGAGATACGCAGTATTTT. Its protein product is CSVEMGAGDTQYF.

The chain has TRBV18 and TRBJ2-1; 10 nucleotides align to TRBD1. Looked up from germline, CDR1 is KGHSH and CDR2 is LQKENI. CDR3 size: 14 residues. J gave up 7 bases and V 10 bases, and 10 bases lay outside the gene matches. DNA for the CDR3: TGTGCCAACGGCCGGGACAGGGGTAGAAATGAGCAGTTCTTC. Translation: CANGRDRGRNEQFF.

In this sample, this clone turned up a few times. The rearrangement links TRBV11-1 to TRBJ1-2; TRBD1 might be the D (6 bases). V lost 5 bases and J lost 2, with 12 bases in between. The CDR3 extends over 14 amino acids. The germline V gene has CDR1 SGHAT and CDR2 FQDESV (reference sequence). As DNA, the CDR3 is TGTGCCAGCAGCAGTCAAACAGGGAACTATGGCTACACCTTC. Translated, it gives CASSSQTGNYGYTF.

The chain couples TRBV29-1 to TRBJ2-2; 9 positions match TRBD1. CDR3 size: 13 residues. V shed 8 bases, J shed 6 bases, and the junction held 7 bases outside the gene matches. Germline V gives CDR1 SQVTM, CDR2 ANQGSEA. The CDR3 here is CSFSGTGSGELFF. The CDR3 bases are TGCAGCTTCTCCGGGACAGGGTCCGGGGAGCTGTTTTTT.

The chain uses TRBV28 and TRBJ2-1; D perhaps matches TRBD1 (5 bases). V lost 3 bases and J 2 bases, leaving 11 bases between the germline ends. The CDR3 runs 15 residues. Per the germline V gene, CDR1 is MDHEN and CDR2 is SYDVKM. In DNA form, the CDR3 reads TGTGCCAGCAGTTTCAGGGCGGCCCCCTACAATGAGCAGTTCTTC. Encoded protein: CASSFRAAPYNEQFF.

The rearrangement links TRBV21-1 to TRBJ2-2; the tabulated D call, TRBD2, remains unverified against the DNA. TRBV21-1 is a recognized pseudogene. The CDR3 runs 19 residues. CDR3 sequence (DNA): TGTGCCAGCAGCAAAGAGGGGCTAGCGGGAGTCTCTATTTTCGGGGAGCTGTTTTTT. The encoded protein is CASSKEGLAGVSIFGELFF.

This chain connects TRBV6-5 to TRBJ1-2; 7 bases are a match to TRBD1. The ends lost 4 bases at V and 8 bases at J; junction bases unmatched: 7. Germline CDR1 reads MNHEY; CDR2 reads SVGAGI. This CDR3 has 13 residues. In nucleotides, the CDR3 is TGTGCCAGCAGTTCGCAGGGGGGTAGCGGCTACACCTTC. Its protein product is CASSSQGGSGYTF.

The CDR3 loop is CASTFGRANTGELFF. As DNA, the CDR3 is TGCGCCAGCACCTTCGGCCGAGCGAACACCGGGGAGCTGTTTTTT. The rearrangement joins TRBV5-1 to TRBJ2-2; D gene unclear. The germline gives CDR1 SGHRS, CDR2 YFSETQ. The CDR3 has 15 residues. Trimming pared 6 bases from V and 0 bases from J, leaving 12 bases between.

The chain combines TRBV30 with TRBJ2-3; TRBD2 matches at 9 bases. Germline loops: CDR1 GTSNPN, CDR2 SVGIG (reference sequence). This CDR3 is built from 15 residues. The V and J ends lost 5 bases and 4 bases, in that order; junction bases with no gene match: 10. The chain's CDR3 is CAWGEGAGGPDTQYF. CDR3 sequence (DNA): TGTGCCTGGGGGGAGGGAGCGGGAGGCCCAGATACGCAGTATTTT. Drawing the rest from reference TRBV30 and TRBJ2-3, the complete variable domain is SQTIHQWPATLVQPVGSPLSLECTVEGTSNPNLYWYRQAAGRGLQLLFYSVGIGQISSEVPQNLSASRPQDRQFILSSKKLLLSDSGFYLCAWGEGAGGPDTQYFGPGTRLTVL.

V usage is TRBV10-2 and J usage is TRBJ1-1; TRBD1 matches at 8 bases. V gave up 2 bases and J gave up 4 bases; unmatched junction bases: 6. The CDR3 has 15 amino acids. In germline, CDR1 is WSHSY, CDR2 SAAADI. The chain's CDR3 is CASSERQGRGTEAFF. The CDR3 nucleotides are TGCGCCAGCAGTGAGAGACAGGGGAGGGGCACTGAAGCTTTCTTT.

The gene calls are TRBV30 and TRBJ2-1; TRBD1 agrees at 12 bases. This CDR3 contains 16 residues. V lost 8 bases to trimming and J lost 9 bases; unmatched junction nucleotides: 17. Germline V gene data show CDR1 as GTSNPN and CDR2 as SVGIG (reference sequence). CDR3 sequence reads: CAGDRGQLAGPTEQFF. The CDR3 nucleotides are TGTGCCGGGGACAGGGGGCAGCTAGCGGGACCAACTGAGCAGTTCTTC.

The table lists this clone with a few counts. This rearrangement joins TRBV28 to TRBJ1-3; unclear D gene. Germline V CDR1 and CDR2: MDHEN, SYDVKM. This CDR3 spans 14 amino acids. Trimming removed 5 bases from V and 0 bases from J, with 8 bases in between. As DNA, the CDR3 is TGTGCCAGCAGTCCCTGGGGCTCTGGAAACACCATATATTTT. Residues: CASSPWGSGNTIYF.

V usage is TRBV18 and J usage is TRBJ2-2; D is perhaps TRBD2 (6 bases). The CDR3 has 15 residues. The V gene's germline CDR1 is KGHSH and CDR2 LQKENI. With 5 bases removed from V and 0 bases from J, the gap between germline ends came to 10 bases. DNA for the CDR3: TGTGCCAGCTCAAATGGGACTGCGAACACCGGGGAGCTGTTTTTT. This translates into CASSNGTANTGELFF.

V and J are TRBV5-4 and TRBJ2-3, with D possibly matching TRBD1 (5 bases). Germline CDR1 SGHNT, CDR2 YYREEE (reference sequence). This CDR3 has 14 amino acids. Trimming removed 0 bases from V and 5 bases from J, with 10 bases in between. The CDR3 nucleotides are TGTGCCAGCAGCTTGGTAGTTGACAGAGATACGCAGTATTTT. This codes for CASSLVVDRDTQYF. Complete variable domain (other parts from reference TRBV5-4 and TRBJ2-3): ETGVTQSPTHLIKTRGQQVTLRCSSQSGHNTVSWYQQALGQGPQFIFQYYREEENGRGNFPPRFSGLQFPNYSSELNVNALELDDSALYLCASSLVVDRDTQYFGPGTRLTVL.

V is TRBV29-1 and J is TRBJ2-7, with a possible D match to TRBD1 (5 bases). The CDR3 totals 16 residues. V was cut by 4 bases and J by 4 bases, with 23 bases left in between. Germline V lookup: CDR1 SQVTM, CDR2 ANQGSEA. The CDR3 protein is CSVADGAVPLGYEQYF. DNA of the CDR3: TGCAGCGTTGCAGATGGGGCGGTCCCCCTCGGGTACGAGCAGTACTTC.

CDR3 DNA sequence: TGTGCCAGCAGCAAAGAGAAGGCTCTCAGCTCCTACGAGCAGTACGTC. It encodes CASSKEKALSSYEQYV. J is TRBJ2-7 and V is TRBV21-1. TRBV21-1 is a documented pseudogene. The CDR3 has 16 residues.

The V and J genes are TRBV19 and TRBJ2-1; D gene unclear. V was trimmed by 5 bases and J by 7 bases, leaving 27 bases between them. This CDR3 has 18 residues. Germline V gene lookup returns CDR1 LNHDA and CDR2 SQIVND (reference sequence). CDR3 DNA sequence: TGTGCCAGTAGTCCCCAGCCCCCCCGGCCGGGCCAAGGGAATGAGCAGTTCTTC. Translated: CASSPQPPRPGQGNEQFF.

CDR3 sequence reads: CASSLDGLARNEQFF. The CDR3 DNA is TGCGCCAGCAGCTTGGACGGACTAGCACGCAATGAGCAGTTCTTC. The rearrangement uses TRBV5-1 and TRBJ2-1; 8 bases map to TRBD2. The germline gives CDR1 SGHRS, CDR2 YFSETQ. Unmatched junction bases numbered 5, after V lost 0 bases and J lost 6 bases. The CDR3 spans 15 residues.

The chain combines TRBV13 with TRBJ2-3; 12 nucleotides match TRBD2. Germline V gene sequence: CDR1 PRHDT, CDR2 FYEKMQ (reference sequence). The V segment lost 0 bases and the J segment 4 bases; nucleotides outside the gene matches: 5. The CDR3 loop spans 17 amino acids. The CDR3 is CASSLGRLAGVADTQYF. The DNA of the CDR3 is TGTGCCAGCAGCTTAGGGAGACTAGCGGGAGTGGCAGATACGCAGTATTTT. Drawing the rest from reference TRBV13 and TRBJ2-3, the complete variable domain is AAGVIQSPRHLIKEKRETATLKCYPIPRHDTVYWYQQGPGQDPQFLISFYEKMQSDKGSIPDRFSAQQFSDYHSELNMSSLELGDSALYFCASSLGRLAGVADTQYFGPGTRLTVL.

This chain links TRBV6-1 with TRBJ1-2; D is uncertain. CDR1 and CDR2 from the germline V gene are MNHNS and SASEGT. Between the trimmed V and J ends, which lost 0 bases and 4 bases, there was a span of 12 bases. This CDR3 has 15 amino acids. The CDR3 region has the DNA TGTGCCAGCAGTGAAGCCATGGAGGTCAGCTATGGCTACACCTTC. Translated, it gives CASSEAMEVSYGYTF.